This entry features one T cell receptor beta chain sequence. The antigen remains undetermined. The data belong to a study of radiotherapy plus CTLA-4 blockade in lung cancer. Study details: Objective response was observed in roughly 20% of patients, and disease control in roughly 30%. Study-level findings and limits: In blood, early T cell clone dynamics reportedly predicted response best, together with interferon-beta.

Those patients who had chemo-refractory metastatic non-small-cell lung cancer were given focal radiation along with CTLA-4 blockade through ipilimumab. V lost 2 bases and J lost 2; bases outside the gene matches: 2. CDR1 GTSNPN and CDR2 SVGIG come from the germline V gene (reference sequence). This CDR3 has 14 residues. Sequenced by immunoSEQ multiplex PCR; TCRdb stores in-frame clones only, minus some. The sample has 51,000 or so clones, 88% seen once. The chain joins TRBV30 to TRBJ2-7; TRBD2 matches 11 bases. This sequence originates from a human donor with non-small cell lung cancer whose response to radiotherapy plus ipilimumab could not be evaluated. The starting material was peripheral blood, obtained from a patient treated with radiotherapy plus ipilimumab. The CDR3 here is CAWSTSGSTYEQYF. The CDR3, as DNA: TGTGCCTGGAGTACTAGCGGGAGTACCTACGAGCAGTACTTC.